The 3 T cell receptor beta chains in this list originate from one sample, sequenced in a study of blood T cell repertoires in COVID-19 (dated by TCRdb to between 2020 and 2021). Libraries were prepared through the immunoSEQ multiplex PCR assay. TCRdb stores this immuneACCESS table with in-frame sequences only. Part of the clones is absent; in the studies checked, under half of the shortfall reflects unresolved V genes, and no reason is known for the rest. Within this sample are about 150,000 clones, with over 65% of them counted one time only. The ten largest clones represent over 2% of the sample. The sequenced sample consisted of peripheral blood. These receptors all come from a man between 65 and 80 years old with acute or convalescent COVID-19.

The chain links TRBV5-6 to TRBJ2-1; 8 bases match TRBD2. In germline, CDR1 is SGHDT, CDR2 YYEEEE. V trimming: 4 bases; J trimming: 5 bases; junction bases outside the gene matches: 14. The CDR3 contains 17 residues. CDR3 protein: CASSQIGGLGPHNEQFF. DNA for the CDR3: TGTGCCAGCAGCCAAATTGGGGGACTAGGGCCCCACAATGAGCAGTTCTTC. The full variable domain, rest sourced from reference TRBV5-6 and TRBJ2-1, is DAGVTQSPTHLIKTRGQQVTLRCSPKSGHDTVSWYQQALGQGPQFIFQYYEEEERQRGNFPDRFSGHQFPNYSSELNVNALLLGDSALYLCASSQIGGLGPHNEQFFGPGTRLTVL.

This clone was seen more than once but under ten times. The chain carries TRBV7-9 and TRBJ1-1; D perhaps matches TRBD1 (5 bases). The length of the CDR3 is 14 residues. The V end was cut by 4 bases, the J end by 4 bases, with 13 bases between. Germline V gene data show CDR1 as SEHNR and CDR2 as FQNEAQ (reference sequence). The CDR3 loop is CASSYLLGGTEAFF. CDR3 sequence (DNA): TGTGCCAGCAGCTATCTGTTGGGGGGCACTGAAGCTTTCTTT.

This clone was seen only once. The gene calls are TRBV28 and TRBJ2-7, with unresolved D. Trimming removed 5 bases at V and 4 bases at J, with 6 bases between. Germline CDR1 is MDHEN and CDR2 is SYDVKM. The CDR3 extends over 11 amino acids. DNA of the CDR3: TGTGCCAGCAGTAGTCAGTACGAGCAGTACTTC. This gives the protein CASSSQYEQYF.